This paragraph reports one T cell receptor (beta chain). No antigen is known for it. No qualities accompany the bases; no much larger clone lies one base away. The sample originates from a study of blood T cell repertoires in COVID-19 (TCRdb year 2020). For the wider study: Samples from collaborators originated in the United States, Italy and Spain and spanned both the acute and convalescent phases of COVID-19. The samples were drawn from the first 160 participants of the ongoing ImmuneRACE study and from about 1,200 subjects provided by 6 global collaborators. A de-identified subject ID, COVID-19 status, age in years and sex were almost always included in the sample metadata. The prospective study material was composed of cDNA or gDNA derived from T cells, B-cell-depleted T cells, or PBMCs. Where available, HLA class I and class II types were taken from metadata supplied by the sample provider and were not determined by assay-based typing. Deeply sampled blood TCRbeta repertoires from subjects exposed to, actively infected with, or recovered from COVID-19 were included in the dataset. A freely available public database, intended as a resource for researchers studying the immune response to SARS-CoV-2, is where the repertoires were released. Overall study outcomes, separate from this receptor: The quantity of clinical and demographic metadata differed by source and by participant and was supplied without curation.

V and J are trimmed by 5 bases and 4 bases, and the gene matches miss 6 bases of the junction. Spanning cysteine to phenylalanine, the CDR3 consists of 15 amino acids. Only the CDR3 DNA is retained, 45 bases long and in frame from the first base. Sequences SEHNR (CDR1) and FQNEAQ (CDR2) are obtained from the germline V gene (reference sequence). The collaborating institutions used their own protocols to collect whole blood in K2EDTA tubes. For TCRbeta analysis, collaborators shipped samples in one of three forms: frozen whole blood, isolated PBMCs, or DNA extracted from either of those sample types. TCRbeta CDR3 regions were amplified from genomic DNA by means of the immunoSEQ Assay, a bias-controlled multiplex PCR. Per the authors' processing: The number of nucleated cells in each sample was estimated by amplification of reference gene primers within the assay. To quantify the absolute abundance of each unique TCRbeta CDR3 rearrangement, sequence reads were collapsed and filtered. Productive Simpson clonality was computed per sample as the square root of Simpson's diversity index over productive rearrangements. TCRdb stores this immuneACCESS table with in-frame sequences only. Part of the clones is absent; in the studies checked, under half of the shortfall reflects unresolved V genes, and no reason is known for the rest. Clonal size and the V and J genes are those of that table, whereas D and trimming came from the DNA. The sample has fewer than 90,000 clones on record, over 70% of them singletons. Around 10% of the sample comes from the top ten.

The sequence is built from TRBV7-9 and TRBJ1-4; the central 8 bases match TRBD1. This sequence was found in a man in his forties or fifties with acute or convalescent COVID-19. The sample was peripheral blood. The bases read TGTGCCAGCAGCCGCGCTGACAGGGGTAATGAAAAACTGTTTTTT. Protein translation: CASSRADRGNEKLFF.